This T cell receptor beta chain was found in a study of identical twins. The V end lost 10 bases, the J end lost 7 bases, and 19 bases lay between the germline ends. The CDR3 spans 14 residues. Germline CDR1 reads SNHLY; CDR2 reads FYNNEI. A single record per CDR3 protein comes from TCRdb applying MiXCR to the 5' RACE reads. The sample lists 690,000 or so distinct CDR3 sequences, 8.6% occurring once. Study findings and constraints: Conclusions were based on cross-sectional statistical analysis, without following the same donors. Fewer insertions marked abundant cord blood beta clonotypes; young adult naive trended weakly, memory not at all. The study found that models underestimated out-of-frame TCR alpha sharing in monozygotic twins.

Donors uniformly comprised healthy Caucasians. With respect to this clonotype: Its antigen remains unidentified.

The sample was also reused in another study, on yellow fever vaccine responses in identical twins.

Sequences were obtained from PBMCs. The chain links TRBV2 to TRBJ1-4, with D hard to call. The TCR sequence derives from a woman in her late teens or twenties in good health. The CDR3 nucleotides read TGTGCCATCAGAGACCCCACGACTGGTGAAAAACTGTTTTTT. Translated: CAIRDPTTGEKLFF. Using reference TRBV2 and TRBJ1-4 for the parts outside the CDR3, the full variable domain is EPEVTQTPSHQVTQMGQEVILRCVPISNHLYFYWYRQILGQKVEFLVSFYNNEISEKSEIFDDQFSVERPDGSNFTLKIRSTKLEDSAMYFCAIRDPTTGEKLFFGSGTQLSVL.